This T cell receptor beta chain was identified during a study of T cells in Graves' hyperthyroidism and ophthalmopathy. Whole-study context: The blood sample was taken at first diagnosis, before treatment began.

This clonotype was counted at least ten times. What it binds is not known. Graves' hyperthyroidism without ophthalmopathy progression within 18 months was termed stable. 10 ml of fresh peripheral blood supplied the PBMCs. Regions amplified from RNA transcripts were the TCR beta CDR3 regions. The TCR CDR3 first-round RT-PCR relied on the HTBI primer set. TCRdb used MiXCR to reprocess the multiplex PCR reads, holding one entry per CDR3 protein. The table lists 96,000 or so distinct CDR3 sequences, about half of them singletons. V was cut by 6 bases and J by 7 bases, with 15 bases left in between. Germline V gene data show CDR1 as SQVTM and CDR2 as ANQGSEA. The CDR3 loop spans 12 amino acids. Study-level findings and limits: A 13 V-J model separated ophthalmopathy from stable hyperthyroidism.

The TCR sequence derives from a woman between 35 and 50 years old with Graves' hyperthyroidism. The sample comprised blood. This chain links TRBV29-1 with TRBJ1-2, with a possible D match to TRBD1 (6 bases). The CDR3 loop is CSVQRGAGGYTF. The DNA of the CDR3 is TGCAGCGTCCAAAGGGGGGCAGGTGGCTACACCTTC.